This T cell receptor beta chain comes out of a study of blood T cell repertoires in COVID-19. Study-wide background: Nucleic acid was either cDNA or gDNA, and it came from T cells, B-cell-depleted T cells, or PBMCs.

The table came from immunoSEQ multiplex PCR; TCRdb's copy has only in-frame clones and leaves some out. The sample lists some 120,000 clones; approximately 80% were seen once. The CDR3 has 14 amino acids. CDR1 and CDR2 from the germline V gene are GTSNPN and SVGIG (reference sequence). After removal of 2 bases from V and 8 bases from J, the junction contained 8 bases not matched to a gene. The J gene is TRBJ1-4, the V gene TRBV30, with 7 nucleotides matching TRBD1. The sequenced material came from peripheral blood. The sequence came from a woman in her sixties with acute or convalescent COVID-19. For the CDR3, the DNA is TGTGCCTGGAGTCCCCAGGGGGGCGGAGAAAAACTGTTTTTT. It is translated as CAWSPQGGGEKLFF.